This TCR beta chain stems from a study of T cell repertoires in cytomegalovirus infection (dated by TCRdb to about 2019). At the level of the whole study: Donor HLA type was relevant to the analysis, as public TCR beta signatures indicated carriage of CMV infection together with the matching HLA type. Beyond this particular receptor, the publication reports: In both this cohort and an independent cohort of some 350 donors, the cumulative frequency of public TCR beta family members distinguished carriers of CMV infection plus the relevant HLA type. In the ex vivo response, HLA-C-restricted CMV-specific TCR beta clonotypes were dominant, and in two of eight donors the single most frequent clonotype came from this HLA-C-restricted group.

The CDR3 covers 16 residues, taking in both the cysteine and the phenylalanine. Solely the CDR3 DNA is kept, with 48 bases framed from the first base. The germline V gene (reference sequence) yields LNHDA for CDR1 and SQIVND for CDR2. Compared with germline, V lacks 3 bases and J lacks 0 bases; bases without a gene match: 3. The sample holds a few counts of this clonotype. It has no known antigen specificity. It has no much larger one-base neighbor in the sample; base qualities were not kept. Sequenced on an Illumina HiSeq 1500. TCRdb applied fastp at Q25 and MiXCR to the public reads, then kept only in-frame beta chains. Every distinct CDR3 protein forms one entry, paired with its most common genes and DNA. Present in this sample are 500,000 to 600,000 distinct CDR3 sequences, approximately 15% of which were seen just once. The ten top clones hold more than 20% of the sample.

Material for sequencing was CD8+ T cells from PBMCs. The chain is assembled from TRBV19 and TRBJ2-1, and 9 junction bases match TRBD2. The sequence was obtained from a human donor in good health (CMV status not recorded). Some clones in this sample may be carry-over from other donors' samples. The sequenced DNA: TGTGCCAGTAGTATGGGGCGGGAGGGCTCCTACAATGAGCAGTTCTTC. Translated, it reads CASSMGREGSYNEQFF.